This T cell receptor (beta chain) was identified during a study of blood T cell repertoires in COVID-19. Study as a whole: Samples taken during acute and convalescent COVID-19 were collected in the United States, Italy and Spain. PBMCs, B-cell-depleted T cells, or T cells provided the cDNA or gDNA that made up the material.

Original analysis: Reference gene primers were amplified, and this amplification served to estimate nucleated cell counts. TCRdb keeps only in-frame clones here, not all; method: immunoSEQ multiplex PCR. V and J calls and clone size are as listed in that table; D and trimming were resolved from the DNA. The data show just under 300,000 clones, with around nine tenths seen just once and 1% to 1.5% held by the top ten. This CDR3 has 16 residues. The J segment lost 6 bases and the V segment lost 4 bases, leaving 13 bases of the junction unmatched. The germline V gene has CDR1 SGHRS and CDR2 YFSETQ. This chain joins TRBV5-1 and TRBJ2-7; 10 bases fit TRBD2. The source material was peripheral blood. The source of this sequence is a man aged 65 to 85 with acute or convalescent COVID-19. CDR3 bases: TGCGCCAGCAGCGTCTCGCCGGGACTAGCGATCGGCGAGCAGTACTTC. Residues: CASSVSPGLAIGEQYF.